The 18 T cell receptor beta chains given below trace back to one sample, sequenced in a study of response to subunit inactivated influenza vaccine. Via MiXCR, TCRdb re-called the RT-PCR reads, giving one row per CDR3 protein. Among over 750,000 distinct CDR3 sequences listed, around 20% were seen once. The sequencing here drew on PBMCs from blood, taken less than 6 days after vaccination. Receptors originate from a man aged 45-60 years who received an inactivated influenza vaccine.

There are a few counts of this clonotype. The rearrangement uses TRBV4-1 and TRBJ1-1, with a weak D call TRBD1 (6 bases). Germline V gene lookup returns CDR1 MGHRA and CDR2 YSYEKL. V was trimmed by 4 bases and J by 6 bases, leaving 15 bases between them. The CDR3 is 14 amino acids. DNA of the CDR3: TGCGCCAGCAGCCCCAATACAGGGCTTCCTGAAGCTTTCTTT. This encodes CASSPNTGLPEAFF.

This clonotype has only a few counts. The rearrangement uses TRBV4-2 and TRBJ1-1, with 10 positions matching TRBD1. Trimming at V came to 3 bases and at J to 1 base, leaving 2 bases not matched to a gene. The CDR3 spans 15 residues. Looked up from germline, CDR1 is LGHNA and CDR2 is YNFKEQ. The CDR3 sequence is CASSQGQGRNTEAFF. The CDR3 bases are TGTGCCAGCAGCCAGGGACAGGGGAGGAACACTGAAGCTTTCTTT.

The chain employs TRBV20-1 and TRBJ2-7, with D unclear. CDR3 size: 13 residues. Looked up from germline, CDR1 is DFQATT and CDR2 is SNEGSKA (reference sequence). V was pared by 4 bases and J by 7 bases, with 17 bases between. The CDR3 protein is CSAKRDGSLEQYF. The DNA for the CDR3 is TGCAGTGCTAAAAGAGATGGTTCACTAGAGCAGTACTTC.

This clonotype was seen a few times. V usage is TRBV18 and J usage is TRBJ1-1; no clear D. Trimming took 0 bases from V and 3 from J, leaving 11 bases between them. The germline gives CDR1 KGHSH, CDR2 LQKENI. The CDR3 totals 15 residues. The CDR3 DNA sequence: TGTGCCAGCTCACCACCGGGGATGGGAGACACTGAAGCTTTCTTT. Translated, it gives CASSPPGMGDTEAFF.

This clonotype has a handful of counts. The J gene is TRBJ2-7, the V gene TRBV21-1; the table's D gene call, TRBD1, was not cross checked with the DNA. TRBV21-1 is a pseudogene segment. The CDR3 is made up of 14 amino acids. CDR3 sequence reads: CASSKAGQGYEQYF. The CDR3 nucleotides read TGTGCCAGCAGCAAAGCTGGACAGGGATACGAGCAGTACTTC.

This chain uses TRBV10-2 with TRBJ1-2, with a weak D call TRBD1 (5 bases). In germline, CDR1 is WSHSY, CDR2 SAAADI. The CDR3 is made up of 13 amino acids. V was cut by 5 bases and J by 4 bases, with 11 bases left in between. CDR3 coding DNA: TGCGCCAGCAGTCCACAGGAGTTCTATGGCTACACCTTC. It specifies CASSPQEFYGYTF.

This clonotype occurred a few times. V is TRBV6-5 and J is TRBJ2-7; D possibly corresponds to TRBD2 (5 bases). Deletions cut 0 bases from V and 3 bases from J, with 15 bases between. The CDR3 is made up of 16 amino acids. Germline V CDR1 and CDR2: MNHEY, SVGAGI. CDR3 coding DNA: TGTGCCAGCAGTTACTCGTTCAGAGCGGAACACTACGAGCAGTACTTC. Amino acid sequence: CASSYSFRAEHYEQYF.

V usage is TRBV18 and J usage is TRBJ2-1; no firm D call. Germline V CDR1 and CDR2: KGHSH, LQKENI. CDR3 length equals 14 residues. The V end lost 3 bases, the J end lost 7 bases, and 13 bases lay between the germline ends. CDR3 sequence reads: CASSPQAEINEQFF. The CDR3 bases are TGTGCCAGCTCACCCCAGGCGGAAATAAATGAGCAGTTCTTC.

A few counts support this clonotype. The V gene is TRBV20-1, the J gene TRBJ2-1; TRBD2 matches 11 bases. The CDR3 runs to 17 residues. After removal of 6 bases from V and 1 base from J, the junction contained 11 bases not matched to a gene. From germline, CDR1 is DFQATT and CDR2 SNEGSKA (reference sequence). The CDR3 nucleotides are TGCAGTGCAACACCCGGGACTAGCGGAACTTCCTACAATGAGCAGTTCTTC. It yields the protein CSATPGTSGTSYNEQFF.

This clonotype was counted at least ten times. The rearrangement joins TRBV5-1 to TRBJ1-2; 8 bases line up with TRBD1. This CDR3 is built from 14 residues. CDR1 SGHRS and CDR2 YFSETQ come from the germline V gene. Unmatched junction bases numbered 9, after V lost 7 bases and J lost 4 bases. This CDR3 reads CASSDGTGGYGYTF. CDR3 nucleotide sequence: TGCGCCAGCTCCGATGGCACAGGGGGCTATGGCTACACCTTC.

This chain links TRBV7-9 with TRBJ1-2, with unresolved D. The germline gives CDR1 SEHNR, CDR2 FQNEAQ (reference sequence). This CDR3 has 14 amino acids. V was cut by 7 bases and J by 8 bases, with 20 bases left in between. The CDR3 here is CASKGEAWPPGYTF. The DNA for the CDR3 is TGTGCCAGCAAAGGAGAGGCTTGGCCTCCGGGCTACACCTTC.

In its sample, this clonotype was seen many times. The chain recombines TRBV12-3 or TRBV12-4 with TRBJ2-7; TRBD2 matches at 10 bases. V shed 2 bases and J 7 bases; nucleotides not matched to a gene: 2. The CDR3 spans 13 residues. CDR3 protein: CASSLLAGVEQYF. The CDR3 DNA sequence: TGTGCCAGCAGTTTACTAGCGGGGGTGGAGCAGTACTTC.

This clonotype was counted between two and nine times. The chain has TRBV20-1 and TRBJ2-3; 10 bases are a match to TRBD2. Germline V gene sequence: CDR1 DFQATT, CDR2 SNEGSKA (reference sequence). The CDR3 extends over 15 amino acids. The V gene end was trimmed by 0 bases and the J gene end by 5 bases; junction bases not matched to a gene: 5. This chain's CDR3 is CSARDLLAGLDTQYF. CDR3 DNA sequence: TGCAGTGCTAGAGATCTACTAGCGGGGTTAGATACGCAGTATTTT.

This clonotype was observed a few times. The chain uses TRBV5-1 and TRBJ2-7; the D gene is possibly TRBD2 (6 bases). Germline lookup yields CDR1 SGHRS and CDR2 YFSETQ. V was cut by 2 bases and J by 0 bases, with 9 bases left in between. The CDR3 loop spans 14 amino acids. CDR3 residues: CASSFWRGSYEQYF. The DNA of the CDR3 is TGCGCCAGCAGCTTTTGGAGGGGCTCCTACGAGCAGTACTTC. Drawing the rest from reference TRBV5-1 and TRBJ2-7, the complete variable domain is KAGVTQTPRYLIKTRGQQVTLSCSPISGHRSVSWYQQTPGQGLQFLFEYFSETQRNKGNFPGRFSGRQFSNSRSEMNVSTLELGDSALYLCASSFWRGSYEQYFGPGTRLTVT.

This clonotype was counted between two and nine times. The J gene is TRBJ2-1, the V gene TRBV20-1, with 7 nucleotides matching TRBD2. CDR3 length: 14 amino acids. Unmatched junction bases numbered 11, after V lost 3 bases and J lost 9 bases. Germline-derived CDR1 and CDR2 are DFQATT and SNEGSKA (reference sequence). CDR3 sequence: CSASGWEGQFEQFF. The CDR3, as DNA: TGCAGTGCTAGTGGGTGGGAGGGCCAGTTTGAGCAGTTCTTC.

This clonotype was observed a handful of times. The chain uses TRBV7-9 and TRBJ2-2; D possibly matches TRBD1 or TRBD2 (6 bases each). The germline V gene encodes CDR1 SEHNR and CDR2 FQNEAQ (reference sequence). Trimming removed 5 bases at V and 3 bases at J, with 13 bases between. The CDR3 is 15 amino acids. Written as DNA, the CDR3 is TGTGCCAGCAGCCTCCCCGGGGGCTACACCGGGGAGCTGTTTTTT. Amino acids: CASSLPGGYTGELFF.

This clonotype occurred a few times. The gene calls are TRBV4-2 and TRBJ2-2; the D is unclear. There are 17 residues in the CDR3. CDR1 is LGHNA and CDR2 is YNFKEQ in the germline V gene. Trimming cost V 1 base and J 4 bases, with 16 bases left between them. The CDR3 spells CASSQVVRVGGTGELFF. The CDR3 bases are TGTGCCAGCAGCCAAGTGGTTAGGGTAGGCGGCACCGGGGAGCTGTTTTTT.

The chain combines TRBV3-1 with TRBJ2-5; possibly TRBD2 for D (5 bases). V gave up 3 bases and J gave up 3 bases, with 8 bases separating them. The CDR3 has 13 residues. The germline V gene has CDR1 LGHDT and CDR2 YNNKEL (reference sequence). This CDR3 is CASSHEGKETQYF. For the CDR3, the DNA is TGTGCCAGCAGCCATGAGGGTAAAGAGACCCAGTACTTC.